This T cell receptor beta chain derives from a study of T cell responses to AZD1222 COVID-19 vaccine. Method: immunoSEQ multiplex PCR; TCRdb's copy keeps in-frame clones and lacks some. The sample gives more than 85,000 clones, approximately 85% of which show up once; around 13% is in the top ten. This CDR3 contains 13 residues. V dropped 10 bases and J dropped 5 bases, with 14 bases sitting between them. Germline V gene data show CDR1 as MNHEY and CDR2 as SVGAGI. The source was peripheral blood, collected on day 0 of MenACWY control vaccination. The sequence was obtained from an adult in good health. The chain links TRBV6-5 to TRBJ1-4, with D possibly matching TRBD1 (5 bases). For the CDR3, the DNA is TGTGCCACCCGAGACAGACAGAATGAAAAACTGTTTTTT. This gives the protein CATRDRQNEKLFF.